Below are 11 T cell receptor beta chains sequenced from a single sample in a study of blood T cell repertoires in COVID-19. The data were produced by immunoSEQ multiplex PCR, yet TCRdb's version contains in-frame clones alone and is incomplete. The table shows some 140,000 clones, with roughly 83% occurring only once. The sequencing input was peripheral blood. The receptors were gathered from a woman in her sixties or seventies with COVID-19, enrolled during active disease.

CDR3 bases: TGTGCCAGCAGCCCGACGACAGGGGTCCAAGAGACCCAGTACTTC. Protein sequence: CASSPTTGVQETQYF. The genes are TRBV5-8 and TRBJ2-5; the match to TRBD1 covers 8 bases. With 4 bases clipped from V and 1 base from J, the junction kept 6 bases outside the gene matches. The CDR3 runs 15 residues. Germline V gives CDR1 SGHTS, CDR2 YDEGEE.

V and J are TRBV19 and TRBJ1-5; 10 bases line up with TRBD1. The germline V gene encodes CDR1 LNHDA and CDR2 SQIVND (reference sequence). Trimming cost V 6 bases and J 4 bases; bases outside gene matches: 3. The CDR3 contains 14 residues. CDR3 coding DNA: TGTGCCAGTAGCTGGACAGGGGGGAATCAGCCCCAGCATTTT. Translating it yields CASSWTGGNQPQHF.

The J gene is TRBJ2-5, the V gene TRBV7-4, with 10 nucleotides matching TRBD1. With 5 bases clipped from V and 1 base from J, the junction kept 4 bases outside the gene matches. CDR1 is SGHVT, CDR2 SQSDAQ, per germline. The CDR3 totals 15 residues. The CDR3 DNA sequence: TGTGCCAGCAGCCCGGGACAGGGGCTCCAAGAGACCCAGTACTTC. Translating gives CASSPGQGLQETQYF.

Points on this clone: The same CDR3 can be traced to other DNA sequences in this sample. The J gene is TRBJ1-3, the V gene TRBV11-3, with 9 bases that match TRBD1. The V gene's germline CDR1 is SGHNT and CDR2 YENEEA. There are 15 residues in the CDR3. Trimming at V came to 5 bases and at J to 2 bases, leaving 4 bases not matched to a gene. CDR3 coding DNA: TGTGCCAGCAGCCCGGGACAGGGTCCTGGAAACACCATATATTTT. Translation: CASSPGQGPGNTIYF.

The CDR3 loop reads CASSLGRDTEAFF. Written as DNA, the CDR3 is TGTGCCAGCAGTTTAGGGAGGGACACTGAAGCTTTCTTT. The chain uses TRBV12-3 or TRBV12-4 and TRBJ1-1; D not certain. Trimming removed 1 base from V and 3 bases from J, with 6 bases in between. This CDR3 is built from 13 residues.

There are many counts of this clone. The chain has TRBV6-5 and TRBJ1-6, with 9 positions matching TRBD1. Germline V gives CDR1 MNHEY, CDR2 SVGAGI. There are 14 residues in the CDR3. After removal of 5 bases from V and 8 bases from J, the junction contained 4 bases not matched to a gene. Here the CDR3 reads CASSKGQGYSPLHF. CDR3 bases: TGTGCCAGCAGTAAGGGACAGGGATATTCACCCCTCCACTTT.

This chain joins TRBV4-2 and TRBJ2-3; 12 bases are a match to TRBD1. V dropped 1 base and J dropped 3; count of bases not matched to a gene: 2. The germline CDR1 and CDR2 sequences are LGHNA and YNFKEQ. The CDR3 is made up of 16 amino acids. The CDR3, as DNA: TGTGCCAGCAGCCAAGGGGACAGGGGGCAGACAGATACGCAGTATTTT. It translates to CASSQGDRGQTDTQYF.

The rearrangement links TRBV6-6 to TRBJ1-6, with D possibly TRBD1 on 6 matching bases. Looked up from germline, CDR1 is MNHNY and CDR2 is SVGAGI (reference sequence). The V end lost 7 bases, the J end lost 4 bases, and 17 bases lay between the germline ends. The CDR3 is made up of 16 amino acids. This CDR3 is CASIHNGGRYNSPLHF. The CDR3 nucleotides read TGTGCCAGCATCCATAACGGGGGGCGGTATAATTCACCCCTCCACTTT.

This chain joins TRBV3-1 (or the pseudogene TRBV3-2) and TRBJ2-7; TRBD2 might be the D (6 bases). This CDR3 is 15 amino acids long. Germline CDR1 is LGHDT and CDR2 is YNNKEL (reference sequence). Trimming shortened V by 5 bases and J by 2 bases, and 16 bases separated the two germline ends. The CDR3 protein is CASSVTASATYEQYF. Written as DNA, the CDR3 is TGTGCCAGCAGCGTAACCGCTAGCGCGACCTACGAGCAGTACTTC.

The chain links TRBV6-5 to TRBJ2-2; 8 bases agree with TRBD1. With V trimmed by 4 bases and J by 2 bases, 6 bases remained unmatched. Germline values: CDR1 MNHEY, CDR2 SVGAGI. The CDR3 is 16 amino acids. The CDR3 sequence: CASSLSGTGNTGELFF. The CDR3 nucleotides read TGTGCCAGCAGTTTGTCCGGGACAGGTAACACCGGGGAGCTGTTTTTT.

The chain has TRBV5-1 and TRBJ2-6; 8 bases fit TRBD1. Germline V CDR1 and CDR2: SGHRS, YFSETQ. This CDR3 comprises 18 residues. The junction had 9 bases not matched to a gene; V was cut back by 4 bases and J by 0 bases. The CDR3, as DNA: TGCGCCAGCAGCCCGACAGGGGCTAGCTCCTCTGGGGCCAACGTCCTGACTTTC. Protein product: CASSPTGASSSGANVLTF.